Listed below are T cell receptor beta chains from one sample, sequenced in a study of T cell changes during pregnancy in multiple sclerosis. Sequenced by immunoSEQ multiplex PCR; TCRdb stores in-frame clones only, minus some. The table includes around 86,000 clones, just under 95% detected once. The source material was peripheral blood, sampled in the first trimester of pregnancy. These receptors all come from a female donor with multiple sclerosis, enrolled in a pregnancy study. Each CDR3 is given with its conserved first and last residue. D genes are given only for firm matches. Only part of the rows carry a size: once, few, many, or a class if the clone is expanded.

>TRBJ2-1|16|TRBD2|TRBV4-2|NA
CASSQVGTSERAEQFF
TGTGCCAGCAGCCAAGTCGGGACTAGCGAAAGGGCAGAGCAGTTCTTC
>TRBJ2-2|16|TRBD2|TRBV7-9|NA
CASSSISGSYTGELFF
TGTGCCAGCAGCTCGATTAGCGGGTCGTATACCGGGGAGCTGTTTTTT
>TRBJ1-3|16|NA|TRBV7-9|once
CASSLGEGGSRNTIYF
TGTGCCAGCAGCTTAGGAGAGGGGGGGTCCCGAAACACCATATATTTT
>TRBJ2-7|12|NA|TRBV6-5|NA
CASKPYSYEQYF
TGTGCCAGCAAGCCGTACTCCTACGAGCAGTACTTC
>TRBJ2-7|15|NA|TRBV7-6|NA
CASSLAPYMSYEQYF
TGTGCCAGCAGCTTAGCCCCTTATATGTCCTACGAGCAGTACTTC
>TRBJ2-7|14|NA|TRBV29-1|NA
CSVRTSANTYEQYF
TGCAGCGTGCGGACAAGCGCAAACACCTACGAGCAGTACTTC
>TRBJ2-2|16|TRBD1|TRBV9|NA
CASSFRDRGHDGELFF
TGTGCCAGCAGCTTTCGGGACAGGGGGCATGACGGGGAGCTGTTTTTT
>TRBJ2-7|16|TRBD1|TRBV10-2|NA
CASRRTPGTDLYEQYF
TGCGCCAGCAGACGGACGCCTGGGACAGACCTCTACGAGCAGTACTTC
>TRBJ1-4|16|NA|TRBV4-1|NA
CASSQLEVIWSEKLFF
TGCGCCAGCAGCCAACTCGAGGTAATTTGGAGTGAAAAACTGTTTTTT
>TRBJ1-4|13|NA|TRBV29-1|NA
CSVETATNEKLFF
TGCAGCGTTGAAACAGCAACTAATGAAAAACTGTTTTTT
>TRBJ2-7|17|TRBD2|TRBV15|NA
CATSRDLTSGLMEEQYF
TGTGCCACCAGCAGAGATTTAACTAGCGGTTTGATGGAAGAGCAGTACTTC
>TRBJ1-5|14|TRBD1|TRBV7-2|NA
CASSLGGGTQPQHF
TGTGCCAGCAGCTTAGGAGGGGGCACTCAGCCCCAGCATTTT
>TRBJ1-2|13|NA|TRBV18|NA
CASSPVGDYGYTF
TGTGCCAGCTCACCTGTGGGCGACTATGGCTACACCTTC
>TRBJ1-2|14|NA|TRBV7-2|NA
CASSYLQGSYGYTF
TGTGCCAGCAGCTATCTTCAGGGATCCTATGGCTACACCTTC
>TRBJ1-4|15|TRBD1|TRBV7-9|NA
CASSRAGTVAEKLFF
TGTGCCAGCAGCCGAGCCGGGACAGTAGCCGAAAAACTGTTTTTT
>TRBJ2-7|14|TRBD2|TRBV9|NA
CASSLAGDAYEQYF
TGTGCCAGCAGTTTAGCGGGGGACGCCTACGAGCAGTACTTC
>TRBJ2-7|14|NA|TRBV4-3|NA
CASSQEVSSYEQYF
TGCGCCAGCAGCCAAGAGGTCAGCTCCTACGAGCAGTACTTC
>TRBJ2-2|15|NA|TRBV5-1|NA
CASSWNRVNTGELFF
TGCGCCAGCAGCTGGAACAGGGTAAACACCGGGGAGCTGTTTTTT
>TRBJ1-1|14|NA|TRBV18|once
CASSPPQLNTEAFF
TGTGCCAGCTCACCCCCCCAATTGAACACTGAAGCTTTCTTT
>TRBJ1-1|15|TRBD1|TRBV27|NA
CASTPRGQGNTEAFF
TGTGCCAGCACCCCTCGGGGACAGGGGAACACTGAAGCTTTCTTT
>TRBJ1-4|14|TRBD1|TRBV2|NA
CASSEGRGRRKLFF
TGTGCCAGCAGTGAAGGCAGGGGGCGCCGAAAACTGTTTTTT
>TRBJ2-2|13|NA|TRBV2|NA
CASSEWETGELFF
TGTGCCAGCAGTGAGTGGGAGACCGGGGAGCTGTTTTTT
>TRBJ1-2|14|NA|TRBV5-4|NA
CASSLGRTDYGYTF
TGTGCCAGCAGCTTGGGGAGGACAGACTATGGCTACACCTTC
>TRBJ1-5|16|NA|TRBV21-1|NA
CASSAPGQGRYQPQHF
TGTGCCAGCAGCGCTCCGGGACAGGGGCGCTATCAGCCCCAGCATTTT
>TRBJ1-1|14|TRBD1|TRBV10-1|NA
CASSGGQGNTEAFF
TGCGCCAGCAGTGGGGGACAGGGGAACACTGAAGCTTTCTTT
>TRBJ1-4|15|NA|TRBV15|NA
CATSREGQWIEKLFF
TGTGCCACCAGCAGAGAGGGACAATGGATTGAAAAACTGTTTTTT
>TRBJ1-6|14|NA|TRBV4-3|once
CASSQAGVNSPLHF
TGCGCCAGCAGCCAAGCGGGGGTCAATTCACCCCTCCACTTT